The 12 T cell receptor beta chains below come from one sample, sequenced in a study of OX40 agonist ivuxolimab in advanced cancers. Libraries were prepared by immunoSEQ multiplex PCR; TCRdb keeps only in-frame clonotypes and omits some of them. The data show more than 45,000 clones, around nine tenths seen once. Sequencing used CD4+ or CD8+ T cells sorted from blood, obtained in a trial of the OX40 agonist ivuxolimab. These receptor sequences come from an adult with an advanced solid tumor such as melanoma, head and neck, liver or kidney cancer.

This chain links TRBV27 with TRBJ2-7, with D unresolved. There are 18 residues in the CDR3. The ends were cut back, 4 bases at V and 5 bases at J, with 27 bases in the middle. Germline V CDR1 and CDR2: MNHEY, SMNVEV (reference sequence). The CDR3 loop is CASSSDWRPGQILDEQYF. CDR3 DNA sequence: TGTGCCAGCAGTTCTGATTGGAGACCTGGGCAGATCCTGGACGAGCAGTACTTC.

This chain uses TRBV18 with TRBJ2-2; 7 nucleotides line up with TRBD2. Germline-derived CDR1 and CDR2 are KGHSH and LQKENI. The CDR3 runs 15 residues. Germline trimming cut 2 bases from V and 2 bases from J; bases unmatched to any gene: 2. CDR3 region: CASSPGTTNTGELFF. The CDR3 DNA reads as TGTGCCAGCTCACCAGGGACTACCAACACCGGGGAGCTGTTTTTT.

This clone was recorded only once. This chain uses TRBV5-1 with TRBJ2-2; 9 positions agree with TRBD1. V lost 1 base, J lost 1 base, and 5 bases stayed unmatched. CDR3 length: 17 residues. The V gene's germline CDR1 is SGHRS and CDR2 YFSETQ. The CDR3, as DNA: TGCGCCAGCAGCTTGAGCAAGGACAGGGGGAACACCGGGGAGCTGTTTTTT. Its translation is CASSLSKDRGNTGELFF.

J is TRBJ2-7 and V is TRBV7-2; D uncertain. The germline V and J ends were trimmed by 3 bases and 0 bases, with 9 bases remaining between them. Germline CDR1 is SGHTA and CDR2 is FQGNSA. The CDR3 contains 14 residues. The CDR3 region has the DNA TGTGCCAGCAGCTTCACGGCTTTCTCCTACGAGCAGTACTTC. Translating it yields CASSFTAFSYEQYF.

The V gene is TRBV28, the J gene TRBJ2-1; 13 bases map to TRBD2. Germline lookup yields CDR1 MDHEN and CDR2 SYDVKM. The CDR3 length is 15 residues. V shed 6 bases, J shed 9 bases, and the junction held 8 bases outside the gene matches. The CDR3 here is CASSRTSGSAGEQFF. The CDR3 DNA is TGTGCCAGCAGCCGGACTAGCGGGAGTGCGGGTGAGCAGTTCTTC.

The V and J genes are TRBV6-5 and TRBJ2-7; weak D call: TRBD1 (5 bases). Trimming took off 5 bases at V and 2 bases at J, with 13 bases between the two ends. This CDR3 comprises 14 residues. Germline values: CDR1 MNHEY, CDR2 SVGAGI. CDR3 loop: CASSPPTATYEQYF. CDR3 in DNA: TGTGCCAGCAGTCCCCCGACAGCAACCTACGAGCAGTACTTC.

J is TRBJ1-5 and V is TRBV7-8; TRBD1 matches at 7 bases. Trimming removed 5 bases from V and 7 bases from J; junction bases left unmatched: 8. The V gene's germline CDR1 is SGHVS and CDR2 FQNEAQ. The CDR3 covers 14 residues. Here the CDR3 DNA reads TGTGCCAGCAGCGCTACAGGGGTGAGACAGCCCCAGCATTTT. Translated, it gives CASSATGVRQPQHF.

Details on this clone: The sample carries other DNA sequences with the same CDR3. V usage is TRBV5-4 and J usage is TRBJ2-2, with D unresolved. Germline V CDR1 and CDR2: SGHNT, YYREEE (reference sequence). V was shortened by 3 bases and J by 0 bases, with 9 bases between the two germline ends. The CDR3 has 15 residues. The CDR3 spells CASSSEIANTGELFF. The CDR3 region has the DNA TGTGCCAGCAGCTCCGAAATCGCGAACACCGGGGAGCTGTTTTTT. The complete variable domain, with remaining parts taken from reference TRBV5-4 and TRBJ2-2, reads ETGVTQSPTHLIKTRGQQVTLRCSSQSGHNTVSWYQQALGQGPQFIFQYYREEENGRGNFPPRFSGLQFPNYSSELNVNALELDDSALYLCASSSEIANTGELFFGEGSRLTVL.

This chain links TRBV30 with TRBJ1-5; D is perhaps TRBD1 (6 bases). The V gene's germline CDR1 is GTSNPN and CDR2 SVGIG (reference sequence). V dropped 0 bases and J dropped 7 bases, with 16 bases sitting between them. This CDR3 is built from 15 residues. The CDR3 spells CAWSVLGGEGQPQHF. DNA for the CDR3: TGTGCCTGGAGTGTACTGGGGGGCGAGGGGCAGCCCCAGCATTTT.

The chain is built from TRBV7-2 and TRBJ1-2; TRBD1 aligns across 7 bases. Per germline, CDR1 SGHTA and CDR2 FQGNSA. The CDR3 is made up of 14 amino acids. V dropped 2 bases and J dropped 8; count of bases not matched to a gene: 8. CDR3 sequence: CASSLNAGGGGYTF. In DNA, the CDR3 is TGTGCCAGCAGCTTAAACGCAGGGGGTGGCGGCTACACCTTC.

The chain links TRBV10-1 to TRBJ1-3, with D possibly being TRBD1 (5 bases). CDR1 WNHNN and CDR2 SYGVQD come from the germline V gene (reference sequence). V was trimmed by 3 bases and J by 9 bases, leaving 15 bases between them. CDR3 length: 14 residues. In nucleotides, the CDR3 is TGCGCCAGCAGTGACGGGGCCCTTCGGAGCACCATATATTTT. This translates into CASSDGALRSTIYF.

The chain joins TRBV2 to TRBJ1-6; D call uncertain. Germline V gene data show CDR1 as SNHLY and CDR2 as FYNNEI. V was shortened by 7 bases and J by 7 bases, with 8 bases between the two germline ends. This CDR3 comprises 12 residues. The CDR3 DNA sequence: TGTGCCAGCAACGGCCGGAATTCACCCCTCCACTTT. Its translation is CASNGRNSPLHF.